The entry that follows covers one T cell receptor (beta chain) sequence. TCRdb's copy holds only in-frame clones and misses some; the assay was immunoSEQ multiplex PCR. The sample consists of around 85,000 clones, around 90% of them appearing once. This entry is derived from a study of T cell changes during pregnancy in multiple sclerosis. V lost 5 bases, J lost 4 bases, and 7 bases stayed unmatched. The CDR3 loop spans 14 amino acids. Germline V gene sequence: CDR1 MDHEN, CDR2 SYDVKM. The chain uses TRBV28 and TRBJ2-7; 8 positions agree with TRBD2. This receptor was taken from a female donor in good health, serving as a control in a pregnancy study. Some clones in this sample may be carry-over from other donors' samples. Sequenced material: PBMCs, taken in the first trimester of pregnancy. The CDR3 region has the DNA TGTGCCAGCAGTCTACTAGCGGTAGTTTACGAGCAGTACTTC. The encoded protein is CASSLLAVVYEQYF.